Following are 20 T cell receptor beta chains from one sample sequenced in a study of early T cells in non-severe SARS-CoV-2 infection. TCRdb ran MiXCR on the 5' RACE reads and lists one entry per CDR3 protein. The repertoire holds some 120,000 distinct CDR3 sequences, with about 15% as singletons. Input material: whole blood. These receptors all come from an adult who was a healthcare worker with PCR-confirmed SARS-CoV-2 infection or an uninfected control (not recorded which).

This clonotype was picked up a small number of times. The chain couples TRBV5-1 to TRBJ1-1; 8 nucleotides line up with TRBD1. The CDR3 runs to 14 residues. Germline lookup yields CDR1 SGHRS and CDR2 YFSETQ. Trimming took 0 bases from V and 5 from J; bases not matched to a gene: 3. The CDR3 region is CASSLGQGRTEAFF. Written as DNA, the CDR3 is TGCGCCAGCAGCTTGGGACAGGGGAGGACTGAAGCTTTCTTT.

This chain connects TRBV7-9 to TRBJ1-6; D is unclear. CDR1 is SEHNR, CDR2 FQNEAQ, per germline (reference sequence). V gave up 4 bases and J gave up 6 bases, with 10 bases separating them. The CDR3 has 14 amino acids. The DNA for the CDR3 is TGTGCCAGCAGCTCCCAGGACGGTAATTCACCCCTCCACTTT. Its translation is CASSSQDGNSPLHF.

The V and J genes are TRBV20-1 and TRBJ2-7, with TRBD2 matching 7 bases. The germline V gene encodes CDR1 DFQATT and CDR2 SNEGSKA (reference sequence). The length of the CDR3 is 15 residues. Unmatched junction bases numbered 12, after V lost 2 bases and J lost 5 bases. The DNA for the CDR3 is TGCAGTGCTAGAAACCCGAGGCGGGGAGGGCACGAGCAGTACTTC. Translation: CSARNPRRGGHEQYF.

The chain employs TRBV7-9 and TRBJ2-1; possibly TRBD2 for D (6 bases). V was cut by 3 bases and J by 6 bases, with 12 bases left in between. Germline CDR1 is SEHNR and CDR2 is FQNEAQ (reference sequence). The CDR3 contains 14 residues. CDR3 in amino acids: CASSFAEGINEQFF. The CDR3 bases are TGTGCCAGCAGCTTCGCGGAGGGCATCAATGAGCAGTTCTTC.

This clonotype was observed a few times. This chain uses TRBV3-1 with TRBJ1-1; no definite D call. In germline, CDR1 is LGHDT, CDR2 YNNKEL (reference sequence). Trimming took off 3 bases at V and 6 bases at J, with 8 bases between the two ends. This CDR3 comprises 12 residues. The CDR3 reads CASSQSTAEAFF. CDR3 nucleotide sequence: TGTGCCAGCAGCCAGAGTACAGCTGAAGCTTTCTTT.

This clonotype was seen a handful of times. V usage is TRBV3-1 and J usage is TRBJ1-2; D is ambiguous. Germline V gives CDR1 LGHDT, CDR2 YNNKEL (reference sequence). With 2 bases removed from V and 6 bases from J, the gap between germline ends came to 7 bases. The CDR3 is made up of 12 amino acids. DNA for the CDR3: TGTGCCAGCAGCCAAACTGGGCATGGCTACACCTTC. Its translation: CASSQTGHGYTF.

This clonotype was counted between two and nine times. V usage is TRBV4-1 and J usage is TRBJ1-6, with D hard to call. Between the trimmed V and J ends, which lost 0 bases and 0 bases, there was a span of 12 bases. The germline gives CDR1 MGHRA, CDR2 YSYEKL. CDR3 length: 18 amino acids. Here the CDR3 DNA reads TGCGCCAGCAGCCAAGAGCCGGTCCATAGCTCCTATAATTCACCCCTCCACTTT. Protein sequence: CASSQEPVHSSYNSPLHF.

The chain combines TRBV18 with TRBJ1-1, with a tentative D call TRBD1 (5 bases). Germline V gives CDR1 KGHSH, CDR2 LQKENI. V dropped 4 bases and J dropped 3 bases, with 15 bases sitting between them. CDR3 length equals 15 residues. The CDR3 DNA is TGTGCCAGCTCACTTGGAAATTCGGGGGACACTGAAGCTTTCTTT. Its translation: CASSLGNSGDTEAFF. Full variable domain (rest looked up from reference TRBV18 and TRBJ1-1): NAGVMQNPRHLVRRRGQEARLRCSPMKGHSHVYWYRQLPEEGLKFMVYLQKENIIDESGMPKERFSAEFPKEGPSILRIQQVVRGDSAAYFCASSLGNSGDTEAFFGQGTRLTVV.

CDR3 amino acids: CSARGASAKNIQYF. In DNA, the CDR3 is TGCAGTGCCAGGGGGGCGAGTGCCAAAAACATTCAGTACTTC. The chain couples TRBV20-1 to TRBJ2-4; TRBD1 might be the D (7 bases). CDR1 is DFQATT and CDR2 is SNEGSKA in the germline V gene (reference sequence). Trimming took off 6 bases at V and 1 base at J, with 13 bases between the two ends. This CDR3 is 14 amino acids long.

The chain links TRBV4-1 to TRBJ1-4, with D tentatively TRBD1 (5 bases). Germline V gene lookup returns CDR1 MGHRA and CDR2 YSYEKL. The CDR3 has 17 amino acids. The V and J ends lost 3 bases and 6 bases respectively, with 20 bases between them. The CDR3 DNA follows: TGCGCCAGCAGCCAGCCTCGTGGGGCCGTTGTGTATGAAAAACTGTTTTTT. Protein sequence: CASSQPRGAVVYEKLFF.

This chain joins TRBV6-1 and TRBJ1-1, with TRBD1 matching over 10 bases. Germline values: CDR1 MNHNS, CDR2 SASEGT. The CDR3 contains 13 residues. V lost 10 bases, J lost 4 bases, and 6 bases stayed unmatched. Here the CDR3 DNA reads TGTGCCACCGCCGGGACAGGGGTCACTGAAGCTTTCTTT. Amino acid sequence: CATAGTGVTEAFF.

This chain links TRBV5-1 with TRBJ1-1; the D gene is possibly TRBD1 (5 bases). This CDR3 has 16 amino acids. The V end was cut by 4 bases, the J end by 5 bases, with 21 bases between. Germline V gene sequence: CDR1 SGHRS, CDR2 YFSETQ. The CDR3 DNA is TGCGCCAGCAGCAAAGCTACAGGTGGGGCACGTACTGAAGCTTTCTTT. Translating gives CASSKATGGARTEAFF.

This chain joins TRBV29-1 and TRBJ2-2; 8 bases are a match to TRBD1. The V segment lost 6 bases and the J segment 1 base; nucleotides outside the gene matches: 7. The CDR3 covers 15 residues. CDR1 and CDR2 (germline): SQVTM, ANQGSEA. CDR3 loop: CSVKTGTGNTGELFF. In DNA, the CDR3 is TGCAGCGTGAAAACCGGGACAGGGAACACCGGGGAGCTGTTTTTT.

The chain links TRBV7-9 to TRBJ2-1, with D possibly being TRBD2 (6 bases). This CDR3 is built from 15 residues. Trimming took off 4 bases at V and 6 bases at J, with 16 bases between the two ends. Germline CDR1 reads SEHNR; CDR2 reads FQNEAQ (reference sequence). The CDR3 sequence is CASSSYRELANEQFF. CDR3 in DNA: TGTGCCAGCAGCTCTTACCGGGAGCTCGCCAATGAGCAGTTCTTC. Full variable domain (rest looked up from reference TRBV7-9 and TRBJ2-1): DTGVSQNPRHKITKRGQNVTFRCDPISEHNRLYWYRQTLGQGPEFLTYFQNEAQLEKSRLLSDRFSAERPKGSFSTLEIQRTEQGDSAMYLCASSSYRELANEQFFGPGTRLTVL.

This clonotype was seen a few times. V and J are TRBV20-1 and TRBJ1-3; TRBD1 matches at 8 bases. The trim removed 6 bases at V and 3 bases at J, leaving 10 bases unmatched. Germline lookup yields CDR1 DFQATT and CDR2 SNEGSKA (reference sequence). CDR3 length: 15 residues. This chain's CDR3 is CSAYRGNVYGNTIYF. For the CDR3, the DNA is TGCAGTGCCTACAGGGGGAACGTATATGGAAACACCATATATTTT.

This chain connects TRBV15 to TRBJ1-1; TRBD1 aligns across 8 bases. The germline V gene has CDR1 LNHNV and CDR2 YYDKDF (reference sequence). V shed 1 base, J shed 1 base, and the junction held 2 bases outside the gene matches. The CDR3 length is 15 residues. DNA of the CDR3: TGTGCCACCAGCAGAGGAGGGACAGGGAACACTGAAGCTTTCTTT. It is translated as CATSRGGTGNTEAFF.

The chain carries TRBV5-1 and TRBJ2-3; D is uncertain. This CDR3 has 13 amino acids. CDR1 and CDR2 (germline): SGHRS, YFSETQ. V was cut by 4 bases and J by 5 bases, with 11 bases left in between. CDR3: CASSPDGEDTQYF. The DNA for the CDR3 is TGCGCCAGCAGCCCGGACGGTGAAGATACGCAGTATTTT.

This clonotype was counted a few times. J is TRBJ1-1 and V is TRBV7-6, with unresolved D. The germline V gene has CDR1 SGHVS and CDR2 FNYEAQ. The CDR3 totals 13 residues. The V gene lost 6 bases and the J gene lost 1 base, with 9 bases spanning the gap. CDR3 amino acids: CASSSHPNTEAFF. The CDR3 bases are TGTGCCAGCAGTTCACATCCGAACACTGAAGCTTTCTTT.

This clonotype was detected a few times. J is TRBJ2-7 and V is TRBV19; 10 bases map to TRBD1. Germline V CDR1 and CDR2: LNHDA, SQIVND (reference sequence). There are 16 residues in the CDR3. V dropped 4 bases and J dropped 4; count of bases not matched to a gene: 10. In DNA, the CDR3 is TGTGCCAGTAGTAACCATCCGGGACAGGGGAAGTACGAGCAGTACTTC. Its translation: CASSNHPGQGKYEQYF.

The sample holds a few counts of this clonotype. The chain links TRBV3-1 to TRBJ2-1; 9 bases are shared with TRBD1. Per the germline V gene, CDR1 is LGHDT and CDR2 is YNNKEL (reference sequence). With V trimmed by 11 bases and J by 5 bases, 7 bases remained unmatched. The CDR3 spans 13 residues. The CDR3 is CAAGQGQNNEQFF. CDR3 in DNA: TGTGCCGCGGGACAGGGTCAAAACAATGAGCAGTTCTTC.